The present T cell receptor beta chain was sequenced within a study of vaccination and CD4 T cells after COVID-19. Study as a whole: Each participant underwent a two-dose regimen of either the BNT162b2 or the mRNA-1273 vaccine. Post-diagnosis, post-COVID samples were collected after a median 101 days, ranging 35 to 161. Overlapping peptides covering the spike proteins of SARS-CoV-2, HCoV-NL63, HCoV-OC43 and HCoV-229E were added to stimulate cells.

Cultured CD4+ T-cell DNA underwent Oncomine TCR Beta short-read sequencing. MiXCR, applied by TCRdb to the PCR reads, yields one record per CDR3 protein. The sample records 20,000 to 25,000 distinct CDR3 sequences, approximately 50% being singletons. With respect to this clonotype: The antigen remains unidentified.

Treatment: approximately 11-day PBMC culture with coronavirus spike peptide pools or control peptides (ViraFEST assay). TCR sequencing followed the expansion of antigen-specific T cells with peptide pools in ViraFEST. The CDR3 is 20 amino acids. The TCR sequence derives from a human donor who had recovered from COVID-19. The J gene is TRBJ2-3, the V gene TRBV21-1; TRBD2 reflects the table's D call only, with no check against the DNA. TRBV21-1 is listed as a pseudogene. The source material was CD4+ T cells from blood, cultured in vitro. CDR3 amino acids: CASNRRGRREGLLHTDTQYF. The CDR3 bases are TGTGCCAGCAACCGGAGAGGGAGGCGGGAGGGCCTCCTACACACAGATACGCAGTATTTT.